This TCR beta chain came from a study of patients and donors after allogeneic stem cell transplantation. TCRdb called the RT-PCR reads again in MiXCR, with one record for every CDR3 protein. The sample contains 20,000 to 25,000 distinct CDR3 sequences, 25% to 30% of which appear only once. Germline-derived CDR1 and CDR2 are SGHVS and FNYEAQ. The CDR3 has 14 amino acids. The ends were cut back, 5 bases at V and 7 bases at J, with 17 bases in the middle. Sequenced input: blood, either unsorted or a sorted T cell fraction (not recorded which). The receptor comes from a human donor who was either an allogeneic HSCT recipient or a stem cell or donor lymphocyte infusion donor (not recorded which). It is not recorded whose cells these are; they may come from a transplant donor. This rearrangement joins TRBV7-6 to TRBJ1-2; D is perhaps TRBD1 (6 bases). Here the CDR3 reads CASSPDGGRGGYTF. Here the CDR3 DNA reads TGTGCCAGCAGCCCCGATGGGGGGCGCGGTGGCTACACCTTC.